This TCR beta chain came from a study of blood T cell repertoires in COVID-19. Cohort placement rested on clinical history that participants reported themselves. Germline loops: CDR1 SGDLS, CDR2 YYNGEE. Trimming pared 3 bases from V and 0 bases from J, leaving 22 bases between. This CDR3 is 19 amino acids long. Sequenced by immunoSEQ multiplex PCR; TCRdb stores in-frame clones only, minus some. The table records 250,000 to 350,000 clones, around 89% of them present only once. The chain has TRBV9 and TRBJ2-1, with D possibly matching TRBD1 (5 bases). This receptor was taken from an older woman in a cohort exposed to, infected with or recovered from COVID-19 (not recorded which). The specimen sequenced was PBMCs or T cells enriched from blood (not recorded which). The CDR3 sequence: CASSDSPGPGPSSYNEQFF. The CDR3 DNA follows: TGTGCCAGCAGCGACTCTCCCGGCCCAGGGCCGTCCTCCTACAATGAGCAGTTCTTC.